These 23 T cell receptor beta chains originate from one sample sequenced in a study of CD8+ T cells in alopecia areata. This sample's treatment: oral pan-JAK inhibitor, 5-10 mg twice daily. Investigators isolated RNA and reverse transcribed it into cDNA to act as the sequencing template. This table comes from immunoSEQ multiplex PCR, and its TCRdb copy is limited to in-frame clones, with some not included. Of 93,000 or so clones listed, around 86% are singletons. The source was CD8+ T cells sorted from blood, collected between weeks 30 and 35, from a patient treated with tofacitinib. The receptors derive from a human donor with alopecia areata.

There are a few counts of this clone. The gene calls are TRBV29-1 and TRBJ2-2, with a tentative D call TRBD1 (6 bases). Trimming left V 4 bases short and J 7 bases short, with 13 bases between. The CDR3 totals 13 residues. Germline CDR1 SQVTM, CDR2 ANQGSEA. The CDR3 DNA sequence: TGCAGCGTTGCAACAGGGTTGGGCGGGGAGCTGTTTTTT. Encoded protein: CSVATGLGGELFF.

The chain has TRBV18 and TRBJ2-1; 12 bases align to TRBD2. CDR1 and CDR2 from the germline V gene are KGHSH and LQKENI. Unmatched junction bases numbered 6, after V lost 3 bases and J lost 0 bases. The CDR3 consists of 18 residues. CDR3 nucleotide sequence: TGTGCCAGCTCACCCTCGACTAGCGGGGGCCCCTCCTACAATGAGCAGTTCTTC. It is translated as CASSPSTSGGPSYNEQFF.

This clone was observed once. CDR3 in DNA: TGTGCCAGCAGCCACTCGACAGGGGACGCGGGGGGCTACACCTTC. It codes for CASSHSTGDAGGYTF. This chain links TRBV7-9 with TRBJ1-2; TRBD1 aligns across 8 bases. J lost 8 bases, V lost 5 bases, and 13 bases had no gene match. The CDR3 loop spans 15 amino acids. Germline values: CDR1 SEHNR, CDR2 FQNEAQ (reference sequence). Looking up the rest from reference TRBV7-9 and TRBJ1-2 gives the full variable domain: DTGVSQNPRHKITKRGQNVTFRCDPISEHNRLYWYRQTLGQGPEFLTYFQNEAQLEKSRLLSDRFSAERPKGSFSTLEIQRTEQGDSAMYLCASSHSTGDAGGYTFGSGTRLTVV.

This chain joins TRBV7-9 and TRBJ2-1; 10 nucleotides agree with TRBD1. J was trimmed by 7 bases and V by 5 bases; bases with no gene match: 11. The germline V gene has CDR1 SEHNR and CDR2 FQNEAQ (reference sequence). This CDR3 has 16 amino acids. This CDR3 is CASSPSGTGVRNEQFF. DNA for the CDR3: TGTGCCAGCAGCCCCTCGGGGACAGGGGTCCGAAATGAGCAGTTCTTC.

The chain links TRBV29-1 to TRBJ2-3; D is undetermined. The V end lost 5 bases, the J end lost 2 bases, and 11 bases lay between the germline ends. Germline V gives CDR1 SQVTM, CDR2 ANQGSEA. The CDR3 spans 13 residues. This CDR3 reads CSVRLPTTDTQYF. The DNA of the CDR3 is TGCAGCGTTAGGCTCCCGACCACAGATACGCAGTATTTT.

The rearrangement uses TRBV9 and TRBJ2-7; unclear D gene. The CDR3 has 15 residues. Trimming took 0 bases from V and 2 from J, leaving 12 bases between them. Germline lookup yields CDR1 SGDLS and CDR2 YYNGEE. CDR3 protein: CASSVGPNPTYEQYF. The CDR3 coding sequence is TGTGCCAGCAGCGTAGGTCCCAACCCCACCTACGAGCAGTACTTC.

This clone occurred once. This rearrangement joins TRBV5-4 to TRBJ2-1, with TRBD1 matching over 7 bases. The CDR3 is made up of 15 amino acids. J gave up 4 bases and V 4 bases, and 8 bases lay outside the gene matches. The germline V gene has CDR1 SGHNT and CDR2 YYREEE (reference sequence). The CDR3: CASSPRDRTYNEQFF. The CDR3 nucleotides are TGTGCCAGCAGCCCCCGGGACAGAACGTACAATGAGCAGTTCTTC.

The chain recombines TRBV6-4 with TRBJ2-1; D not resolved. This CDR3 region has 12 residues. Deletions cut 2 bases from V and 5 bases from J, with 4 bases between. Germline lookup yields CDR1 MRHNA and CDR2 SNTAGT. CDR3 region: CASSDLNNEQFF. In nucleotides, the CDR3 is TGTGCCAGCAGTGACCTAAACAATGAGCAGTTCTTC.

The genes are TRBV14 and TRBJ2-1; D unresolved. With 0 bases removed from V and 5 bases from J, the gap between germline ends came to 17 bases. CDR1 and CDR2 from the germline V gene are SGHDN and FVKESK. CDR3 size: 17 residues. The CDR3 loop reads CASSQEGSGFWDNEQFF. CDR3 nucleotides: TGTGCCAGCAGCCAAGAAGGTAGTGGGTTTTGGGACAATGAGCAGTTCTTC.

This chain links TRBV27 with TRBJ2-7; D is ambiguous. Trimming shortened V by 5 bases and J by 1 base, and 9 bases separated the two germline ends. The CDR3 length is 13 residues. Germline V CDR1 and CDR2: MNHEY, SMNVEV (reference sequence). The CDR3 DNA reads TGTGCCAGCAGTCCGACAAGTTCCTACGAGCAGTACTTC. Translating gives CASSPTSSYEQYF.

The V gene is TRBV12-5, the J gene TRBJ2-3; D is unclear. V was pared by 6 bases and J by 1 base, with 5 bases between. The CDR3 is made up of 12 amino acids. Germline CDR1 LGHNT, CDR2 FRNRAP. CDR3 residues: CASGPRTDTQYF. In nucleotides, the CDR3 is TGTGCTAGTGGACCGCGCACAGATACGCAGTATTTT.

This chain uses TRBV11-2 with TRBJ2-7, with unresolved D. V lost 3 bases, J lost 3 bases, and 27 bases lay in between. Germline assignment: CDR1 SGHAT and CDR2 FQNNGV. The CDR3 sequence is 19 residues long. CDR3 in DNA: TGTGCCAGCAGCTTTCCTAGGACGATAAAAGCCCAAGTCCTCTACGAGCAGTACTTC. It yields the protein CASSFPRTIKAQVLYEQYF.

This clone has only one observation. The chain carries TRBV5-6 and TRBJ2-7; a weak D match, TRBD1 (5 bases). The CDR3 runs 14 residues. CDR1 is SGHDT and CDR2 is YYEEEE in the germline V gene. V lost 0 bases and J lost 4, with 11 bases in between. CDR3 loop: CASSLAWTRYEQYF. CDR3 DNA sequence: TGTGCCAGCAGCTTGGCGTGGACACGATACGAGCAGTACTTC.

This chain links TRBV6-1 with TRBJ1-2; D is unclear. The germline V and J ends were trimmed by 11 bases and 0 bases, with 13 bases remaining between them. This CDR3 is 13 amino acids long. Germline CDR1 reads MNHNS; CDR2 reads SASEGT. The CDR3 is CAQSRGTNYGYTF. CDR3 coding DNA: TGTGCCCAGTCCCGTGGGACTAACTATGGCTACACCTTC.

This chain joins TRBV11-2 and TRBJ2-1; no clear D. The germline CDR1 and CDR2 sequences are SGHAT and FQNNGV. This CDR3 region has 13 residues. Trimming left V 5 bases short and J 3 bases short, with 8 bases between. The CDR3: CASSPSSYNEQFF. CDR3 nucleotide sequence: TGTGCCAGCAGCCCCAGCAGCTACAATGAGCAGTTCTTC.

The V gene is TRBV9, the J gene TRBJ2-5; TRBD1 agrees at 11 bases. Trimming at V came to 3 bases and at J to 1 base, leaving 2 bases not matched to a gene. CDR3 size: 15 residues. The germline CDR1 and CDR2 sequences are SGDLS and YYNGEE. CDR3: CASSAGQGAQETQYF. The CDR3 nucleotides read TGTGCCAGCAGCGCTGGACAGGGGGCCCAAGAGACCCAGTACTTC.

V and J are TRBV4-1 and TRBJ2-1; D perhaps matches TRBD2 (7 bases). Germline V gene sequence: CDR1 MGHRA, CDR2 YSYEKL. V was trimmed by 3 bases and J by 1 base, leaving 19 bases between them. The CDR3 is 18 amino acids. The DNA of the CDR3 is TGCGCCAGCAGCCAGAAGGGGGGGCAGGGCTCTTCCTACAATGAGCAGTTCTTC. Translating gives CASSQKGGQGSSYNEQFF.

The rearrangement uses TRBV4-1 and TRBJ2-7; D not certain. Germline CDR1 MGHRA, CDR2 YSYEKL. This CDR3 is 13 amino acids long. V lost 0 bases and J 3 bases, leaving 6 bases between the germline ends. The chain's CDR3 is CASSQDPIYEQYF. CDR3 nucleotide sequence: TGCGCCAGCAGCCAAGATCCTATCTACGAGCAGTACTTC.

The chain employs TRBV19 and TRBJ2-3, with D possibly being TRBD1 or TRBD2 (5 bases each). Germline values: CDR1 LNHDA, CDR2 SQIVND (reference sequence). The CDR3 contains 15 residues. V lost 3 bases to trimming and J lost 0 bases, with 10 bases between them. The CDR3: CASSIGGSSTDTQYF. In DNA, the CDR3 is TGTGCCAGTAGTATTGGGGGATCTAGCACAGATACGCAGTATTTT.

The genes are TRBV9 and TRBJ2-1; D remains unclear. Germline V lookup: CDR1 SGDLS, CDR2 YYNGEE. V lost 3 bases to trimming and J lost 6 bases, with 22 bases between them. The CDR3 contains 17 residues. The CDR3 DNA reads TGTGCCAGCAGCGACCCACAAAAGGGTGACCCAGCCAATGAGCAGTTCTTC. This translates into CASSDPQKGDPANEQFF.

The chain couples TRBV5-4 to TRBJ2-2; 13 nucleotides match TRBD2. This CDR3 region has 14 residues. With V trimmed by 9 bases and J by 3 bases, 2 bases remained unmatched. CDR1 SGHNT and CDR2 YYREEE come from the germline V gene (reference sequence). This CDR3 reads CATGLAGDTGELFF. The CDR3 bases are TGTGCCACAGGACTAGCGGGAGACACCGGGGAGCTGTTTTTT.

The gene calls are TRBV6-5 and TRBJ1-1, with D possibly TRBD1 on 5 matching bases. The germline V gene encodes CDR1 MNHEY and CDR2 SVGAGI. Between the trimmed V and J ends, which lost 0 bases and 1 base, there was a span of 9 bases. The CDR3 length is 15 residues. CDR3 sequence (DNA): TGTGCCAGCAGTTACTCGAAGAGGGGGAACACTGAAGCTTTCTTT. Protein: CASSYSKRGNTEAFF.

This clone was seen more than once but under ten times. The chain is built from TRBV27 and TRBJ2-7; 11 bases line up with TRBD2. Germline V gene data show CDR1 as MNHEY and CDR2 as SMNVEV (reference sequence). This CDR3 is built from 15 residues. V lost 5 bases and J lost 0; bases outside the gene matches: 3. CDR3 loop: CASSIAGGPSYEQYF. CDR3 DNA sequence: TGTGCCAGCAGTATAGCGGGAGGGCCCTCCTACGAGCAGTACTTC.